Following are 16 T cell receptor beta chains from one sample sequenced in a study of cytomegalovirus exposure and HLA in healthy donors. 13 Jbeta primers and 60 Vbeta primers were used for the PCR. Here immunoSEQ multiplex PCR was the method, and the copy in TCRdb shows in-frame clones only, minus some. This table holds 120,000 to 150,000 clones, 70% to 90% found once. Material for sequencing was PBMCs. Receptors originate from a woman between 40 and 50 years old in good health and CMV-seronegative.

The rearrangement joins TRBV7-2 to TRBJ2-4; 10 nucleotides match TRBD2. The junction had 13 bases not matched to a gene; V was cut back by 0 bases and J by 14 bases. The CDR3 sequence is 16 residues long. Germline assignment: CDR1 SGHTA and CDR2 FQGNSA. The CDR3 reads CASSLATSQPGLAKYF. The CDR3 DNA reads TGTGCCAGCAGCTTAGCGACAAGCCAACCGGGACTAGCGAAGTACTTC. Together with reference TRBV7-2 and TRBJ2-4, the CDR3 gives the full variable domain: GAGVSQSPSNKVTEKGKDVELRCDPISGHTALYWYRQSLGQGLEFLIYFQGNSAPDKSGLPSDRFSAERTGGSVSTLTIQRTQQEDSAVYLCASSLATSQPGLAKYFGAGTRLSVL.

The gene calls are TRBV5-4 and TRBJ2-3, with 10 bases lining up with TRBD2. The CDR3 totals 15 residues. V was clipped by 5 bases and J by 3 bases; unmatched bases: 6. Germline V gene lookup returns CDR1 SGHNT and CDR2 YYREEE (reference sequence). The CDR3 spells CASRETSGSTDTQYF. The CDR3 region has the DNA TGTGCCAGCAGAGAGACTAGCGGGTCGACAGATACGCAGTATTTT.

The table lists this clone with a few counts. The rearrangement links TRBV6-5 to TRBJ2-7, with D maybe TRBD1 (6 bases). This CDR3 comprises 13 residues. Germline V gives CDR1 MNHEY, CDR2 SVGAGI. With 6 bases removed from V and 4 bases from J, the gap between germline ends came to 13 bases. CDR3 protein: CASSRQDSYEQYF. In DNA form, the CDR3 reads TGTGCCAGCAGCCGACAGGATTCGTACGAGCAGTACTTC.

Of note for this clone: Germline and junction disagree at one end, which may indicate a read error. The chain is built from TRBV25-1 and TRBJ1-1; D remains ambiguous. The CDR3 runs to 16 residues. In germline, CDR1 is MGHDK, CDR2 SYGVNS. The CDR3 protein is CASSEPPGSRNAEAFF. The CDR3 DNA sequence: TGTGCCAGCAGTGAACCACCTGGGTCCAGGAACGCTGAAGCTTTCTTT. Variable domain in full (rest from reference TRBV25-1 and TRBJ1-1): EADIYQTPRYLVIGTGKKITLECSQTMGHDKMYWYQQDPGMELHLIHYSYGVNSTEKGDLSSESTVSRIRTEHFPLTLESARPSHTSQYLCASSEPPGSRNAEAFFGQGTRLTVV.

This clone came up a few times. The chain has TRBV19 and TRBJ1-1; 8 bases are shared with TRBD1. The CDR3 runs 14 residues. Trimming took 2 bases from V and 8 from J; bases not matched to a gene: 7. Germline V gene data show CDR1 as LNHDA and CDR2 as SQIVND (reference sequence). The CDR3 region has the DNA TGTGCCAGTAGTATAACGGACAGGGTCGGGGAAGCTTTCTTT. This gives the protein CASSITDRVGEAFF.

This rearrangement joins TRBV2 to TRBJ1-4; D is unresolved. V was shortened by 5 bases and J by 4 bases, with 14 bases between the two germline ends. CDR3 size: 15 residues. Germline V lookup: CDR1 SNHLY, CDR2 FYNNEI. The DNA for the CDR3 is TGTGCCAGCAGTCCTCGGCGGGTGGGTAATGAAAAACTGTTTTTT. It encodes CASSPRRVGNEKLFF.

V is TRBV7-9 and J is TRBJ2-2; 9 bases line up with TRBD2. The CDR3 loop spans 16 amino acids. Germline CDR1 reads SEHNR; CDR2 reads FQNEAQ (reference sequence). J lost 4 bases, V lost 2 bases, and 5 bases had no gene match. CDR3 sequence reads: CASSLLAGRGTGELFF. CDR3 DNA sequence: TGTGCCAGCAGCTTACTAGCGGGAAGGGGCACCGGGGAGCTGTTTTTT.

CDR3 amino acids: CASSLSGTGLGYGYTF. In DNA form, the CDR3 reads TGCGCCAGCAGTCTTTCTGGGACAGGGCTGGGATATGGCTACACCTTC. This sequence joins TRBV23-1 and TRBJ1-2, with TRBD1 identical over 9 bases. TRBV23-1 is noted as an ORF with a role that remains uncertain. The CDR3 has 16 residues. J lost 5 bases, V lost 4 bases, and 11 bases had no gene match.

The rearrangement links TRBV28 to TRBJ1-2; weak D call: TRBD1 (5 bases). CDR1 and CDR2 (germline): MDHEN, SYDVKM. The CDR3 contains 14 residues. V lost 1 base and J lost 2, with 8 bases in between. This CDR3 is CASSLSGGNYGYTF. DNA of the CDR3: TGTGCCAGCAGTTTATCGGGGGGGAACTATGGCTACACCTTC.

The gene calls are TRBV29-1 and TRBJ2-1, with TRBD1 matching over 10 bases. V shed 7 bases, J shed 5 bases, and the junction held 8 bases outside the gene matches. Germline V gene sequence: CDR1 SQVTM, CDR2 ANQGSEA. CDR3 length: 14 amino acids. CDR3 loop: CSAFRQGANNEQFF. The CDR3 nucleotides read TGCAGCGCCTTCAGACAGGGGGCGAACAATGAGCAGTTCTTC.

As regards this clone: At one boundary the junction diverges from the germline segment, which might be a read error. The genes are TRBV7-7 and TRBJ2-3; TRBD2 matches at 10 bases. The CDR3 has 20 amino acids. Germline values: CDR1 SSHAT, CDR2 FNYEAQ (reference sequence). The chain's CDR3 is CASSLYPLSGRALRTDAQYF. CDR3 sequence (DNA): TGTGCTAGCAGCTTATATCCCTTGAGCGGGAGGGCCCTCCGAACAGATGCGCAGTATTTT.

The chain recombines TRBV6-5 with TRBJ1-2; TRBD1 is a possible D gene (6 bases). The V gene lost 2 bases and the J gene lost 7 bases, with 11 bases spanning the gap. From germline, CDR1 is MNHEY and CDR2 SVGAGI. CDR3 size: 13 residues. The CDR3: CASSYNRAVGYTF. DNA of the CDR3: TGTGCCAGCAGTTACAACAGGGCCGTTGGCTACACCTTC.

The genes are TRBV5-6 and TRBJ1-4; TRBD1 might be the D (6 bases). Germline CDR1 SGHDT, CDR2 YYEEEE. The CDR3 is 14 amino acids. Trimming took off 2 bases at V and 3 bases at J, with 8 bases between the two ends. CDR3 nucleotides: TGTGCCAGCAGCTTCGGGACACCTAATGAAAAACTGTTTTTT. Its protein is CASSFGTPNEKLFF.

The rearrangement uses TRBV7-2 and TRBJ2-2; 10 positions agree with TRBD2. CDR1 and CDR2 from the germline V gene are SGHTA and FQGNSA. The CDR3 extends over 16 amino acids. Trimming at V came to 3 bases and at J to 8 bases, leaving 9 bases not matched to a gene. The CDR3 protein is CASSLSAGGGTGELFF. In nucleotides, the CDR3 is TGTGCCAGCAGCTTGTCAGCGGGAGGGGGGACGGGGGAGCTGTTTTTT.

V gene TRBV29-1 combines with J gene TRBJ2-2; the D gene is possibly TRBD1 (5 bases). The CDR3 spans 13 residues. V was pared by 6 bases and J by 6 bases, with 14 bases between. Germline lookup yields CDR1 SQVTM and CDR2 ANQGSEA. The CDR3 loop reads CSVAGPSPGELFF. In DNA form, the CDR3 reads TGCAGCGTCGCAGGGCCGTCCCCCGGGGAGCTGTTTTTT.

V usage is TRBV5-6 and J usage is TRBJ2-1; 12 positions agree with TRBD2. Trimming at V came to 6 bases and at J to 6 bases, leaving 7 bases not matched to a gene. Germline V gene lookup returns CDR1 SGHDT and CDR2 YYEEEE. CDR3 length: 15 residues. This chain's CDR3 is CASKYLAGGPNEQFF. CDR3 DNA sequence: TGTGCCAGCAAATATCTAGCGGGAGGGCCCAATGAGCAGTTCTTC.